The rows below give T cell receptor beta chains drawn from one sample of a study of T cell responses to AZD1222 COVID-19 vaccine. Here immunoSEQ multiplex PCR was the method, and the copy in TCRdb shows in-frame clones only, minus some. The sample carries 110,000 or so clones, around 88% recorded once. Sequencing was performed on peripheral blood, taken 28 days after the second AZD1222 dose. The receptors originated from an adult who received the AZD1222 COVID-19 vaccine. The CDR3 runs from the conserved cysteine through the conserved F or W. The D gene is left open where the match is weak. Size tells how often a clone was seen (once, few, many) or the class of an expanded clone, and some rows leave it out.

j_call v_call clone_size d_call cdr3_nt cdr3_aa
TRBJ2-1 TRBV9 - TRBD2 TGTGCCAGCAGCGTAAAGGAGGGACTAGCGGGGATTAGCTCCTACAATGAGCAGTTCTTC CASSVKEGLAGISSYNEQFF
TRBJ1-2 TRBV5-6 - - TGTGCCAGCAGCTTGCCGACAGGCGATAACTATGGCTACACCTTC CASSLPTGDNYGYTF
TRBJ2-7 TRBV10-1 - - TGCGCCAGCAGTGGGGACATCAGAACCTACGAGCAGTACTTC CASSGDIRTYEQYF
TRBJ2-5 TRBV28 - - TGTGCCAGCAGCGCGAGACGGGGCGCGCAAGAGACCCAGTACTTC CASSARRGAQETQYF
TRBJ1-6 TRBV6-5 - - TGTGCCAGCAGCCCGCCCCCGGCTAATTCACCCCTCCACTTT CASSPPPANSPLHF
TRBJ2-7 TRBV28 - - TGTGCCAGCGGGCCCGACGGGCCCCCCTCCTACGAGCAGTACTTC CASGPDGPPSYEQYF
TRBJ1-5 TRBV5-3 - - TGTGCCAGAAGCTTGGACCAGCCCCAGCATTTT CARSLDQPQHF
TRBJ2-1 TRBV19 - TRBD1 TGTGCCAGTCGACAGGGGCGGGGCAATGAGCAGTTCTTC CASRQGRGNEQFF
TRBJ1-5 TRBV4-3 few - TGCGCCAGCAGCCGAGACGCGGGGGTGAGCAATCAGCCCCAGCATTTT CASSRDAGVSNQPQHF
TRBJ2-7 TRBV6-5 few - TGTGCCAGCAGTTTGACGGGGAACTCCTACGAGCAGTACTTC CASSLTGNSYEQYF
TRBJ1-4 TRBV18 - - TGTGCCAGCTCAGGGAACAGAGCAACTAATGAAAAACTGTTTTTT CASSGNRATNEKLFF
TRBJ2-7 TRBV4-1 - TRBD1 TGCGCCAGCAGCCAAGAATCCGGGACAGGGGGCGAGCAGTACTTC CASSQESGTGGEQYF
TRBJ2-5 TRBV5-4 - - TGTGCCAGCAGCTTGAAGGTAGAAGAGACCCAGTACTTC CASSLKVEETQYF
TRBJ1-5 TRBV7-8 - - TGTGCCAGCAGCTTAGCGTCGGGGGATAGCAATCAGCCCCAGCATTTT CASSLASGDSNQPQHF
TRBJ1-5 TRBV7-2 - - TGTGCCAGCAGCTTGGGGACTATGGGTAATCAGCCCCAGCATTTT CASSLGTMGNQPQHF
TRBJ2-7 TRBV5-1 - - TGCGCCAGCAGCTTGGGCGATTTCGCCGAGCAGTACTTC CASSLGDFAEQYF
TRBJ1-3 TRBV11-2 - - TGTGCCAGCAGCTTAGGGAGCTCTGGAAACACCATATATTTT CASSLGSSGNTIYF
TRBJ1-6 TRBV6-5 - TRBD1 TGTGCCAGCAGTCCAGGGGGGCGGGCTAATTCACCCCTCCACTTT CASSPGGRANSPLHF
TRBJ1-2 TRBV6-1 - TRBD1 TGTGCCAGCAGTGAATGGGACAGGATTGACTATGGCTACACCTTC CASSEWDRIDYGYTF
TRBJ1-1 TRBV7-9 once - TGTGCCAGCAGCTTCCAGAGGAGGGACACTGAAGCTTTCTTT CASSFQRRDTEAFF
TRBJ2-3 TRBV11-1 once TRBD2 TGTGCCAGCAGCGCAAATAGCGGGGGAGACACAGATACGCAGTATTTT CASSANSGGDTDTQYF
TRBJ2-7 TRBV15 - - TGTGCCACCAGCAAGGCGTACAGCTACGAGCAGTACTTC CATSKAYSYEQYF
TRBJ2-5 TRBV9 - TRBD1 TGTGCCAGCAGCGTAGATAGGACAGGGTGGGAGACCCAGTACTTC CASSVDRTGWETQYF
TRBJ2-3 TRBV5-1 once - TGCGCCAGCAGCTTGGCCGGCAGGGCGGATACGCAGTATTTT CASSLAGRADTQYF
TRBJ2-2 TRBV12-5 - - TGTGCTAGTGGTTTGGTACCGTACACCGGGGAGCTGTTTTTT CASGLVPYTGELFF
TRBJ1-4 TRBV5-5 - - TGTGCCAGCAGCTTTTCAACTAATGAAAAACTGTTTTTT CASSFSTNEKLFF
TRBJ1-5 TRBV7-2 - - TGTGCCAGCAGCTTAGGACAGAGTGGCAATCAGCCCCAGCATTTT CASSLGQSGNQPQHF
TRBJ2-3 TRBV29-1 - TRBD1 TGCAGCGTTGAGACACAGGGGGATACGCAGTATTTT CSVETQGDTQYF
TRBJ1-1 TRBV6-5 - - TGTGCCAGCACCCCGATGGGCAACACTGAAGCTTTCTTT CASTPMGNTEAFF
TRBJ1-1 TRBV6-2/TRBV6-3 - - TGTGCCAGCAGTTACACCAGGAACACTGAAGCTTTCTTT CASSYTRNTEAFF
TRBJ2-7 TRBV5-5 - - TGTGCCAGCAGCTTGGAGTACTATTCCTACGAGCAGTACTTC CASSLEYYSYEQYF